Each of the 16 T cell receptor beta chains below was sequenced from the same sample in a study of cytomegalovirus exposure and HLA in healthy donors. Amplification used 60 Vbeta primers and 13 Jbeta primers. Sequenced by immunoSEQ multiplex PCR; TCRdb stores in-frame clones only, minus some. The sample shows 150,000 to 200,000 clones, under 85% of them seen only once. Sample: PBMCs. These receptor sequences come from a human donor in good health.

This clone was counted between two and nine times. The chain uses TRBV6-1 and TRBJ2-1; D is possibly TRBD1 (7 bases). CDR3 size: 14 residues. The germline CDR1 and CDR2 sequences are MNHNS and SASEGT. Deletions cut 2 bases from V and 9 bases from J, with 14 bases between. CDR3 nucleotides: TGTGCCAGCAGTGAATTTGGGACAGCGGGTGAGCAGTTCTTC. As protein: CASSEFGTAGEQFF.

The chain is built from TRBV7-3 and TRBJ2-2; TRBD2 matches at 8 bases. There are 15 residues in the CDR3. J lost 6 bases, V lost 3 bases, and 6 bases had no gene match. Germline V gene lookup returns CDR1 SGHTA and CDR2 FQGTGA. CDR3 residues: CASSFSGAAAGELFF. As DNA, the CDR3 is TGTGCCAGCAGCTTTAGCGGGGCTGCGGCCGGGGAGCTGTTTTTT.

This chain joins TRBV5-6 and TRBJ2-5; TRBD2 aligns across 10 bases. CDR3 length: 17 amino acids. The trim removed 3 bases at V and 3 bases at J, leaving 11 bases unmatched. In germline, CDR1 is SGHDT, CDR2 YYEEEE. The chain's CDR3 is CASSWGTQRGGKETQYF. In DNA form, the CDR3 reads TGTGCCAGCAGCTGGGGGACCCAGCGGGGGGGAAAAGAGACCCAGTACTTC.

The chain's CDR3 is CAWLYDRGSEAFF. The CDR3 nucleotides are TGTGCCTGGCTCTATGACAGGGGAAGTGAAGCTTTCTTT. This chain links TRBV30 with TRBJ1-1; 8 positions match TRBD1. The germline gives CDR1 GTSNPN, CDR2 SVGIG (reference sequence). V lost 5 bases and J lost 7; bases outside the gene matches: 9. The CDR3 length is 13 residues.

This clone occurred once. V is TRBV9 and J is TRBJ2-7; 10 bases match TRBD1. The CDR3 is 14 residues long. The germline V gene has CDR1 SGDLS and CDR2 YYNGEE. After removal of 4 bases from V and 2 bases from J, the junction contained 3 bases not matched to a gene. The CDR3 here is CASSTGQGTYEQYF. The DNA for the CDR3 is TGTGCCAGCAGCACGGGACAGGGGACCTACGAGCAGTACTTC.

This clone has just a few counts. The chain uses TRBV11-2 and TRBJ2-7, with 10 bases identical to TRBD2. Germline V gives CDR1 SGHAT, CDR2 FQNNGV. The CDR3 runs 18 residues. The V and J ends lost 1 base and 0 bases, in that order; junction bases with no gene match: 9. The CDR3 DNA is TGTGCCAGCAGCTTAGGGCTAGCGGGGGCCCGACTCTCCTACGAGCAGTACTTC. This encodes CASSLGLAGARLSYEQYF.

V usage is TRBV2 and J usage is TRBJ1-2; weak D call: TRBD1 (5 bases). CDR3 size: 13 residues. Trimming took off 4 bases at V and 3 bases at J, with 9 bases between the two ends. Germline loops: CDR1 SNHLY, CDR2 FYNNEI. The CDR3 loop reads CASSAGMDYGYTF. CDR3 in DNA: TGTGCCAGCAGTGCAGGGATGGACTATGGCTACACCTTC.

DNA of the CDR3: TGTGCCAGCAGCTTAGCGCTGGGACAGGGGATCTATGGCTACACCTTC. It codes for CASSLALGQGIYGYTF. The chain carries TRBV7-6 and TRBJ1-2, with 10 bases identical to TRBD1. The V segment lost 0 bases and the J segment 4 bases; nucleotides outside the gene matches: 5. The CDR3 totals 16 residues. In germline, CDR1 is SGHVS, CDR2 FNYEAQ.

This rearrangement joins TRBV7-2 to TRBJ1-3, with D possibly matching TRBD1 (6 bases). Trimming took off 8 bases at V and 0 bases at J, with 14 bases between the two ends. The CDR3 spans 15 residues. Germline values: CDR1 SGHTA, CDR2 FQGNSA. DNA of the CDR3: TGTGCCAGCGCATTACAGGGTACCTCTGGAAACACCATATATTTT. Encoded protein: CASALQGTSGNTIYF.

DNA of the CDR3: TGTGCCAGTAGCCGGACGGCGGAGGATGGTGAGCAGTTCTTC. The encoded protein is CASSRTAEDGEQFF. The gene calls are TRBV19 and TRBJ2-1; a possible D gene is TRBD2 (5 bases). Germline CDR1 is LNHDA and CDR2 is SQIVND (reference sequence). The CDR3 is made up of 14 amino acids. The V gene lost 6 bases and the J gene lost 9 bases, with 18 bases spanning the gap.

This sequence joins TRBV7-3 and TRBJ2-1, with D tentatively TRBD2 (7 bases). There are 15 residues in the CDR3. Germline CDR1 reads SGHTA; CDR2 reads FQGTGA. V was shortened by 0 bases and J by 9 bases, with 15 bases between the two germline ends. The CDR3: CASSLTLGGESEQFF. CDR3 nucleotides: TGTGCCAGCAGCTTAACGCTAGGGGGGGAGAGTGAGCAGTTCTTC. Based on the CDR3 plus reference TRBV7-3 and TRBJ2-1, the full variable domain is GAGVSQTPSNKVTEKGKYVELRCDPISGHTALYWYRQSLGQGPEFLIYFQGTGAADDSGLPNDRFFAVRPEGSVSTLKIQRTERGDSAVYLCASSLTLGGESEQFFGPGTRLTVL.

The chain joins TRBV5-6 to TRBJ1-1; a possible D gene is TRBD1 (6 bases). The CDR3 spans 13 residues. Germline CDR1 reads SGHDT; CDR2 reads YYEEEE. Trimming removed 4 bases at V and 8 bases at J, with 15 bases between. This chain's CDR3 is CASSQDWGQEAFF. DNA of the CDR3: TGTGCCAGCAGCCAGGATTGGGGACAAGAAGCTTTCTTT.

The chain has TRBV1 and TRBJ2-1; whether TRBD2, the table's D call, matches the DNA was not checked. TRBV1 is an annotated pseudogene. CDR3 length: 14 amino acids. The CDR3 coding sequence is TGCACCAGCAGCCGGGGACTAGCGGGGGGTGAGCAGTTCTTC. Amino acid sequence: CTSSRGLAGGEQFF.

The rearrangement joins TRBV5-6 to TRBJ2-4; D unresolved. The CDR3 contains 12 residues. V gave up 4 bases and J gave up 6 bases, with 8 bases separating them. Per germline, CDR1 SGHDT and CDR2 YYEEEE. The CDR3 is CASSVRGNIQYF. CDR3 DNA sequence: TGTGCCAGCAGCGTGCGTGGAAACATTCAGTACTTC.

The V and J genes are TRBV7-2 and TRBJ2-5, with 8 nucleotides matching TRBD1. The V and J ends lost 5 bases and 5 bases, in that order; junction bases with no gene match: 7. This CDR3 spans 14 amino acids. Per germline, CDR1 SGHTA and CDR2 FQGNSA. The CDR3 sequence is CASSNRGAGETQYF. As DNA, the CDR3 is TGTGCCAGCAGCAACAGGGGGGCTGGGGAGACCCAGTACTTC.

This sequence joins TRBV7-3 and TRBJ1-1; D unresolved. Germline V lookup: CDR1 SGHTA, CDR2 FQGTGA. This CDR3 spans 13 amino acids. The V end lost 4 bases, the J end lost 7 bases, and 13 bases lay between the germline ends. CDR3 in amino acids: CASSYDKAGEAFF. CDR3 in DNA: TGTGCCAGCAGCTACGACAAGGCGGGTGAAGCTTTCTTT.